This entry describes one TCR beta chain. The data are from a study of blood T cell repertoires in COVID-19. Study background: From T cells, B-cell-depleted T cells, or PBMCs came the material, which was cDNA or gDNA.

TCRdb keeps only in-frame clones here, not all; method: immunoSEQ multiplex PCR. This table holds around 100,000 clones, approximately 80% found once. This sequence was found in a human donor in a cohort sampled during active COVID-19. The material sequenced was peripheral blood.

The CDR3, as DNA: TGTGCCAGCAGCCAAGAACCAGGGACCCAGTACTTC. Its translation: CASSQEPGTQYF. The genes are TRBV3-1 (or the pseudogene TRBV3-2) and TRBJ2-5; no firm D call. The germline V gene has CDR1 LGHDT and CDR2 YNNKEL (reference sequence). The ends were cut back, 0 bases at V and 7 bases at J, with 6 bases in the middle. The CDR3 covers 12 residues.